One and the same sample provided the 7 T cell receptor beta chains below, sequenced in a study of spatial heterogeneity in lung cancer (dated by TCRdb to between 2018 and 2021). Receptor libraries were prepared by 5' RACE. For sequencing, a NextSeq 500 was employed. TCRdb itself trimmed the public reads at Q25 with fastp, ran MiXCR and retained productive beta chains. One record per CDR3 amino acid sequence lists the most common genes and DNA. For this sample the table gives about 38,000 distinct CDR3 sequences, of which around 7.5% were detected only once. The ten largest clones add up to 25% to 35% of the sample. The intended sense of this specimen's time point label: sample taken at primary tumor resection. Sequenced here: PBMCs, sampled at surgery. All receptors come from a male donor with early-stage non-small cell lung cancer.

Many counts were recorded for this clonotype. The chain is built from TRBV6-2 or TRBV6-3 and TRBJ2-1, with a possible D match to TRBD2 (6 bases). Looked up from germline, CDR1 is MNHEY and CDR2 is SVGEGT. V dropped 5 bases and J dropped 2 bases, with 22 bases sitting between them. This CDR3 is 18 amino acids long. DNA for the CDR3: TGTGCCAGCAGTCCCTTCGGGGGTAGCGGAACACCCTACAATGAGCAGTTCTTC. Translated: CASSPFGGSGTPYNEQFF.

V gene TRBV18 combines with J gene TRBJ2-5; tentatively, D is TRBD1 (6 bases). The J call may be wrong; the DNA end is better matched by TRBJ2-1. This CDR3 is built from 15 residues. Looked up from germline, CDR1 is KGHSH and CDR2 is LQKENI. The CDR3 DNA sequence: TGTGCCAGCTCACCATCTCAGGGGCGTGTGGAGACCCAGTTCTTC. This translates into CASSPSQGRVETQFF.

This clonotype has only one observation. The chain couples TRBV4-3 to TRBJ2-3; 8 bases are a match to TRBD2. This CDR3 spans 17 amino acids. With V trimmed by 0 bases and J by 3 bases, 8 bases remained unmatched. Germline values: CDR1 LGHNA, CDR2 YSLEER. In nucleotides, the CDR3 is TGCGCCAGCAGCCAAGATCGAGCGGGGGCAAAAACAGATACGCAGTATTTT. Translation gives CASSQDRAGAKTDTQYF.

This rearrangement joins TRBV6-2 or TRBV6-3 to TRBJ1-2, with D unclear. This CDR3 contains 13 residues. CDR1 and CDR2 from the germline V gene are MNHEY and SVGEGT. V was pared by 4 bases and J by 8 bases, with 14 bases between. CDR3 sequence reads: CASSWNLLMGYTF. The CDR3 coding sequence is TGTGCCAGCAGTTGGAACCTGTTGATGGGCTACACCTTC.

The rearrangement links TRBV14 to TRBJ2-2, with 7 bases aligning to TRBD1. CDR1 and CDR2 from the germline V gene are SGHDN and FVKESK. The CDR3 runs 15 residues. V lost 11 bases and J lost 1; bases outside the gene matches: 10. The CDR3 DNA reads as TGTGCCTCCTCGGGGAGACAGGGGAACACCGGGGAGCTGTTTTTT. Translation gives CASSGRQGNTGELFF.

This clonotype was seen at least ten times. This chain connects TRBV6-2 or TRBV6-3 to TRBJ2-7; D is possibly TRBD1 (6 bases). Germline V lookup: CDR1 MNHEY, CDR2 SVGEGT. V dropped 10 bases and J dropped 2 bases, with 15 bases sitting between them. This CDR3 is 13 amino acids long. CDR3: CATETDSAYEQYF. In DNA form, the CDR3 reads TGTGCCACTGAGACGGACAGTGCCTACGAGCAGTACTTC.

In its sample, this clonotype was seen many times. The chain is built from TRBV29-1 and TRBJ1-4; D possibly corresponds to TRBD1 (6 bases). Looked up from germline, CDR1 is SQVTM and CDR2 is ANQGSEA. The CDR3 is 12 residues long. V lost 7 bases, J lost 11 bases, and 17 bases lay in between. The CDR3 here is CSAIQGMEKLFF. The DNA of the CDR3 is TGCAGCGCTATACAGGGTATGGAGAAACTGTTTTTT.